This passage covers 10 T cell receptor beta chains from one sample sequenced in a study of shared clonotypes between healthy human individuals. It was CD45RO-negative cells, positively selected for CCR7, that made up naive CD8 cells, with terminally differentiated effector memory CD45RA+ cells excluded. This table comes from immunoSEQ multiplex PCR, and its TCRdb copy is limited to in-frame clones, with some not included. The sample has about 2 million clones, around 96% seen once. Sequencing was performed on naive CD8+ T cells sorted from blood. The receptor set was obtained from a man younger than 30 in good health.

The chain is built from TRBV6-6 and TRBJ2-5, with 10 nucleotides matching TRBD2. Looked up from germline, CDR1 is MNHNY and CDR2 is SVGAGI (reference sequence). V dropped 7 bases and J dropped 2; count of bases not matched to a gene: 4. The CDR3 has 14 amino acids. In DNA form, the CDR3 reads TGTGCCAGCAACCTAGCGGGAGCGCAAGAGACCCAGTACTTC. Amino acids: CASNLAGAQETQYF.

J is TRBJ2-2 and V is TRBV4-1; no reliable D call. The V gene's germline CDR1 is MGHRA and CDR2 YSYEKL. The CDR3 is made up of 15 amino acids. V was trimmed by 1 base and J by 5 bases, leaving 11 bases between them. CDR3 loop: CASSQASDETGELFF. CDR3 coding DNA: TGCGCCAGCAGCCAAGCTTCGGACGAAACCGGGGAGCTGTTTTTT.

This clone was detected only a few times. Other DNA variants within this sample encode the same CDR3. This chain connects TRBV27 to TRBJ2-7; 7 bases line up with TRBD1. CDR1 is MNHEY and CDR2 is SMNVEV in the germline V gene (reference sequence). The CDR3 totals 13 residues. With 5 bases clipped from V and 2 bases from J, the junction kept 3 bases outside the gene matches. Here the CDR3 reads CASSPGQTYEQYF. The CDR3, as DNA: TGTGCCAGCAGTCCGGGACAGACCTACGAGCAGTACTTC.

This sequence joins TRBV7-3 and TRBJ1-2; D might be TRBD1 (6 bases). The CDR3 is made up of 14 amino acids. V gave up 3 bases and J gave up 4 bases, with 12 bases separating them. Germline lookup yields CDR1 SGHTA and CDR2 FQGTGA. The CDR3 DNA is TGTGCCAGCAGCTTCTGGGACACCTTCTATGGCTACACCTTC. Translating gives CASSFWDTFYGYTF.

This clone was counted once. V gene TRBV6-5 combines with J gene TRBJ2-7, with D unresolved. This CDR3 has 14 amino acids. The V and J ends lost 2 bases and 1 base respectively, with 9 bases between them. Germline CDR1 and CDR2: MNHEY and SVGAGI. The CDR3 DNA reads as TGTGCCAGCAGTTACAGTCAGGATTCCTACGAGCAGTACTTC. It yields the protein CASSYSQDSYEQYF.

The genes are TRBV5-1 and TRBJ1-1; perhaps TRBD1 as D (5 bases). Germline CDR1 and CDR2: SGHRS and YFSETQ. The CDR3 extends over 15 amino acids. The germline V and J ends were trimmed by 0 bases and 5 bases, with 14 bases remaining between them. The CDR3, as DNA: TGCGCCAGCAGCTTGGCGGGACCCAGAGGGACTGAAGCTTTCTTT. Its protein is CASSLAGPRGTEAFF. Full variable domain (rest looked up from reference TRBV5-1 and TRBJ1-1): KAGVTQTPRYLIKTRGQQVTLSCSPISGHRSVSWYQQTPGQGLQFLFEYFSETQRNKGNFPGRFSGRQFSNSRSEMNVSTLELGDSALYLCASSLAGPRGTEAFFGQGTRLTVV.

The CDR3 nucleotides read TGTGCCAGCAGTCCTGACCGAATCTCTGGAAACACCATATATTTT. Translating gives CASSPDRISGNTIYF. The chain links TRBV6-1 to TRBJ1-3; D gene ambiguous. V gave up 5 bases and J gave up 0 bases, with 11 bases separating them. This CDR3 contains 15 residues. Germline V gene lookup returns CDR1 MNHNS and CDR2 SASEGT.

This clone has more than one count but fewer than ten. This CDR3 reads CASSFFGELFF. CDR3 sequence (DNA): TGTGCCAGCAGTTTTTTCGGGGAGCTGTTTTTT. The chain recombines TRBV27 with TRBJ2-2, with D hard to call. CDR3 length: 11 residues. Germline CDR1 is MNHEY and CDR2 is SMNVEV (reference sequence). V was trimmed by 3 bases and J by 7 bases, leaving 3 bases between them.

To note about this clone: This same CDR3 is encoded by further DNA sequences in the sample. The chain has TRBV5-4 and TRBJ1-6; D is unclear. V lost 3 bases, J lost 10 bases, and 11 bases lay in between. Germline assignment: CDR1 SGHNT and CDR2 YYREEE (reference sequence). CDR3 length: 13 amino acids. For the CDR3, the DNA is TGTGCCAGCAGCTCCGGGCTCGGCTCACCCCTCCACTTT. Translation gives CASSSGLGSPLHF.

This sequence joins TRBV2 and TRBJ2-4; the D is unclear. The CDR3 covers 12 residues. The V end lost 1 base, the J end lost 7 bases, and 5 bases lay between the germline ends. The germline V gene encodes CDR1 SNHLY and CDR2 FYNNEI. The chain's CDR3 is CASSEGRNIQYF. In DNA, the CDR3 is TGTGCCAGCAGTGAAGGGCGGAACATTCAGTACTTC.